The clone carrying this T cell receptor beta chain was detected ten times or more. What it recognizes is unknown. Axillary draining lymph nodes of breast cancer patients supplied the node samples. From germline, CDR1 is SGHTA and CDR2 FQGNSA. This CDR3 contains 13 residues. V was clipped by 1 base and J by 4 bases, with 7 bases between them. TCRdb used MiXCR to reprocess the multiplex PCR reads, holding one entry per CDR3 protein. Here the sample spans 200,000 or so distinct CDR3 sequences, approximately 31% being singletons. The sample belongs to a study of breast tumors, draining lymph nodes, adjacent tissues. Overall study results and limits: Tumor TCR diversity was below lymph nodes but above nontumor tissue. Compared with basal-like, luminal-like tumors shared significantly more repertoire with nontumor tissue.

The genes are TRBV7-2 and TRBJ1-2; no clear D. The sequenced sample was axillary lymph node tissue. The receptor was derived from a female donor with breast cancer. Some clones in this sample may be carry-over from other donors' samples. In DNA form, the CDR3 reads TGTGCCAGCAGCTTAGACGGTATCTATGGCTACACCTTC. This sequence encodes CASSLDGIYGYTF.